This record covers a single TCR beta chain. Between the trimmed V and J ends, which lost 4 bases and 4 bases, there was a span of 20 bases. Per germline, CDR1 MNHNS and CDR2 SASEGT. The CDR3 length is 16 residues. From the RT-PCR reads, TCRdb called clonotypes with MiXCR, one entry per CDR3 protein. The sample has 650,000 to 800,000 distinct CDR3 sequences, 12% to 15% seen once. This receptor was taken from a female donor in good health, serving as a healthy control. The specimen was memory CD4+ T cells from blood. This chain uses TRBV6-1 with TRBJ2-7; tentatively, D is TRBD1 (8 bases). The CDR3 nucleotides read TGTGCCAGCAGTGGGTTGGGTGGACAGGGACTATACGAGCAGTACTTC. Its protein product is CASSGLGGQGLYEQYF.